A selection of T cell receptor beta chains follows, all from one sample in a study of graft-versus-host responses after intestinal transplantation. These receptors' antigens are unknown. Sequenced by immunoSEQ multiplex PCR; TCRdb stores in-frame clones only, minus some. This sample has around 77,000 clones, with 85% to 95% found just once. Here the sequenced sample was unstimulated CD8+ T cells sorted from spleen or lymph node cells, taken before intestinal transplant. The receptors shown here come from a human donor who received an intestinal transplant. CDR3s include the opening cysteine and the closing phenylalanine or tryptophan. Each record gives: CDR3 DNA, CDR3 protein, J gene, V gene, D gene, CDR3 length, clone size. A D gene is named only where the DNA matches it firmly. Expanded clones are given a class, and other clones once, few, many or no size at all.

DNA: TGCGCCAGCAGCCAAGAGTACGCGGGCAGCCTCTATGGCTACACCTTC; CDR3: CASSQEYAGSLYGYTF; J: TRBJ1-2; V: TRBV4-1; D: .; length: 16; size: .
DNA: TGTGCCAGCAGTATGAATACCTGGACAGGGAGTAGTGAAAAACTGTTTTTT; CDR3: CASSMNTWTGSSEKLFF; J: TRBJ1-4; V: TRBV27; D: TRBD1; length: 17; size: .
DNA: TGTGCCAGCAGCTTGGGAGCGGTGAGCTCCTACGAGCAGTACTTC; CDR3: CASSLGAVSSYEQYF; J: TRBJ2-7; V: TRBV5-6; D: .; length: 15; size: .
DNA: TGTGCCAGCAGCCTGGGGATTTTGGCCGAGCAGTACTTC; CDR3: CASSLGILAEQYF; J: TRBJ2-7; V: TRBV5-6; D: .; length: 13; size: .
DNA: TGTGCCAGCAGTTTGAGGGGGCGCCGTTCGGGCGAGCAGTACTTC; CDR3: CASSLRGRRSGEQYF; J: TRBJ2-7; V: TRBV11-2; D: TRBD1; length: 15; size: few
DNA: TGTGCCAGCAGTTGGACAGGGAGCGGGGAGCTGTTTTTT; CDR3: CASSWTGSGELFF; J: TRBJ2-2; V: TRBV6-5; D: TRBD1; length: 13; size: once
DNA: TGTGCCAGCAGCTTAGAGCTAGCAGGGAACACTGAAGCTTTCTTT; CDR3: CASSLELAGNTEAFF; J: TRBJ1-1; V: TRBV7-9; D: .; length: 15; size: .
DNA: TGTGCCAGCACCCTAGGGGATCAGCCCCAGCATTTT; CDR3: CASTLGDQPQHF; J: TRBJ1-5; V: TRBV9; D: .; length: 12; size: .
DNA: TGTGCCAGCAGGTCCGGGACCGAATCCTACGAGCAGTACTTC; CDR3: CASRSGTESYEQYF; J: TRBJ2-7; V: TRBV13; D: .; length: 14; size: .
DNA: TGTGCCAGCAGTGCCGGGACAGCCAAAACCTACGAGCAGTACTTC; CDR3: CASSAGTAKTYEQYF; J: TRBJ2-7; V: TRBV27; D: TRBD1; length: 15; size: .
DNA: TGTGCCAGCAGCCGAGCTAGGCATGAGCAGTTCTTC; CDR3: CASSRARHEQFF; J: TRBJ2-1; V: TRBV13; D: .; length: 12; size: .
DNA: TGTGCCAGCAGTTTCGGGATGTCCTACGAGCAGTACTTC; CDR3: CASSFGMSYEQYF; J: TRBJ2-7; V: TRBV27; D: .; length: 13; size: .
DNA: TGTGCCAGCAAACAGAGATTTATGGAGACCCAGTACTTC; CDR3: CASKQRFMETQYF; J: TRBJ2-5; V: TRBV2; D: .; length: 13; size: .
DNA: TGTGCCAGCAGTTGGCAGGAGGAGGGGGGCTCGAAAGGCTACACCTTC; CDR3: CASSWQEEGGSKGYTF; J: TRBJ1-2; V: TRBV28; D: .; length: 16; size: .
DNA: TGTGCCTGGAGTGCCAGGGGAGAGACCCAGTACTTC; CDR3: CAWSARGETQYF; J: TRBJ2-5; V: TRBV30; D: .; length: 12; size: .
DNA: TGTGCCAGCAGCTTAGAACTAGCGGGAGTAAACGAGCAGTACTTC; CDR3: CASSLELAGVNEQYF; J: TRBJ2-7; V: TRBV7-9; D: TRBD2; length: 15; size: .
DNA: TGTGCCAGTAGTATACGATCCGAGGGGTTTTACGAGCAGTACTTC; CDR3: CASSIRSEGFYEQYF; J: TRBJ2-7; V: TRBV19; D: .; length: 15; size: once
DNA: TGTGCCAGCAGCTGGACTAGCGGGCACACCGGGGAGCTGTTTTTT; CDR3: CASSWTSGHTGELFF; J: TRBJ2-2; V: TRBV11-3; D: TRBD2; length: 15; size: once
DNA: TGTGCCAGCAGTGAAATAGGGACCATGAACACTGAAGCTTTCTTT; CDR3: CASSEIGTMNTEAFF; J: TRBJ1-1; V: TRBV25-1; D: .; length: 15; size: .
DNA: TGTGCCAGCAGCCAAGATATAGGCAGGGGGAACTATGGCTACACCTTC; CDR3: CASSQDIGRGNYGYTF; J: TRBJ1-2; V: TRBV4-2; D: TRBD1; length: 16; size: .
DNA: TGTGCCAGCAGTGGCCCTTTGAGGAGGACTGAAGCTTTCTTT; CDR3: CASSGPLRRTEAFF; J: TRBJ1-1; V: TRBV2; D: .; length: 14; size: .
DNA: TGCGCCAGCAGCCACCGACAGGTGGGCACTGAAGCTTTCTTT; CDR3: CASSHRQVGTEAFF; J: TRBJ1-1; V: TRBV4-1; D: .; length: 14; size: .
DNA: TGCGCCAGCAGCTCGGGACTTGGCTACAATGAGCAGTTCTTC; CDR3: CASSSGLGYNEQFF; J: TRBJ2-1; V: TRBV5-1; D: .; length: 14; size: .
DNA: TGTGCCAGCAGCTTTCGCAGGGACTCCGAAAAACTGTTTTTT; CDR3: CASSFRRDSEKLFF; J: TRBJ1-4; V: TRBV7-6; D: .; length: 14; size: .
DNA: TGTGCCAGCAGGGGAGGACACACCGGGGAGCTGTTTTTT; CDR3: CASRGGHTGELFF; J: TRBJ2-2; V: TRBV7-3; D: .; length: 13; size: .
DNA: TGTGCCTGGAGTGTACTGGGCAGCTTGAACACTGAAGCTTTCTTT; CDR3: CAWSVLGSLNTEAFF; J: TRBJ1-1; V: TRBV30; D: .; length: 15; size: .
DNA: TGTGCCAGCAGCTTAGGCGGGACCACCTACGAGCAGTACTTC; CDR3: CASSLGGTTYEQYF; J: TRBJ2-7; V: TRBV7-8; D: .; length: 14; size: .
DNA: TGTGCCAGCAGCCACGATGGCGGGCGCTCCTACGAGCAGTACTTC; CDR3: CASSHDGGRSYEQYF; J: TRBJ2-7; V: TRBV11-2; D: .; length: 15; size: .
DNA: TGCGCCAGCAGCCAAGATTGGGGACCCACCTACGAGCAGTACTTC; CDR3: CASSQDWGPTYEQYF; J: TRBJ2-7; V: TRBV4-1; D: .; length: 15; size: .
DNA: TGCGCCAGCAGCCCCGCTTACGGAGAGGGGAACTCCTACGAGCAGTACTTC; CDR3: CASSPAYGEGNSYEQYF; J: TRBJ2-7; V: TRBV4-1; D: .; length: 17; size: .
DNA: TGTGCCAGCAGTTTAGGAGGTTCTGGAAACACCATATATTTT; CDR3: CASSLGGSGNTIYF; J: TRBJ1-3; V: TRBV28; D: .; length: 14; size: .
DNA: TGTGCCAGCAGCTTATCTTTATATCTTAGCAATCAGCCCCAGCATTTC; CDR3: CASSLSLYLSNQPQHF; J: TRBJ1-5; V: TRBV7-2; D: .; length: 16; size: .
DNA: TGTGCCAGCAGTTCCTACGGGACAGGGCCCGAGCAGTACTTC; CDR3: CASSSYGTGPEQYF; J: TRBJ2-7; V: TRBV27; D: TRBD1; length: 14; size: .
DNA: TGTGCCAGCAGTTCACAGGGGGCTGGTCAGCCCCAGCATTTT; CDR3: CASSSQGAGQPQHF; J: TRBJ1-5; V: TRBV27; D: TRBD1; length: 14; size: .
DNA: TGTGCCCGTCCAAGCGGGACTAGCGGTTACAATGAGCAGTTCTTC; CDR3: CARPSGTSGYNEQFF; J: TRBJ2-1; V: TRBV30; D: TRBD2; length: 15; size: .
DNA: TGTGCCTGGAGTCCGTTGACAGCCCTCTACGAGCAGTACTTC; CDR3: CAWSPLTALYEQYF; J: TRBJ2-7; V: TRBV30; D: .; length: 14; size: .
DNA: TGTGCCAGCAGGCCCATGGTTTCCCTGGACGAGCAGTACTTC; CDR3: CASRPMVSLDEQYF; J: TRBJ2-7; V: TRBV6-1; D: .; length: 14; size: .
DNA: TGTGCCTGGAGAGCCGGGACTAGCGATTACAATGAGCAGTTCTTC; CDR3: CAWRAGTSDYNEQFF; J: TRBJ2-1; V: TRBV30; D: TRBD2; length: 15; size: .
DNA: TGCGCCAGCAGCTTGGCGGGACAGGGTTATTACGAGCAGTACTTC; CDR3: CASSLAGQGYYEQYF; J: TRBJ2-7; V: TRBV5-1; D: TRBD1; length: 15; size: .
DNA: TGCGCCAGCAGCCACCTGACTAGCGGGATCGACGAGCAGTACTTC; CDR3: CASSHLTSGIDEQYF; J: TRBJ2-7; V: TRBV4-1; D: TRBD2; length: 15; size: .
DNA: TGTGCCAGCAGCGTTGAAACTAGCGGGTCCTACGAGCAGTACTTC; CDR3: CASSVETSGSYEQYF; J: TRBJ2-7; V: TRBV9; D: TRBD2; length: 15; size: once
DNA: TGTGCCAGCGGCTTCAGAGGCCATTTAGGCTACACCTTC; CDR3: CASGFRGHLGYTF; J: TRBJ1-2; V: TRBV7-9; D: .; length: 13; size: once
DNA: TGTGCCAGCAGCCCCCGGGACAGAACCTACGAGCAGTACTTC; CDR3: CASSPRDRTYEQYF; J: TRBJ2-7; V: TRBV7-9; D: TRBD1; length: 14; size: .
DNA: TGTGCCAGCAGTTTATCGTCACTAGCGGGAGGCGATACGCAGTATTTT; CDR3: CASSLSSLAGGDTQYF; J: TRBJ2-3; V: TRBV27; D: TRBD2; length: 16; size: .
DNA: TGTGCCAGCAGCGTCCCTAGCGGGAGGGACTACAATGAGCAGTTCTTC; CDR3: CASSVPSGRDYNEQFF; J: TRBJ2-1; V: TRBV9; D: TRBD2; length: 16; size: .
DNA: TGCGCCAGCAGCCAAGGCTTCCAGGGGGAAGAGGGCTCCTACAATGAGCAGTTCTTC; CDR3: CASSQGFQGEEGSYNEQFF; J: TRBJ2-1; V: TRBV4-1; D: TRBD1; length: 19; size: .
DNA: TGTGCCAGCACCCGAGCGTGGTTCGGCAATCAGCCCCAGCATTTT; CDR3: CASTRAWFGNQPQHF; J: TRBJ1-5; V: TRBV6-6; D: .; length: 15; size: .
DNA: TGTGCCAGCAGCTCACAAGGGGCTAGCTATGGCTACACCTTC; CDR3: CASSSQGASYGYTF; J: TRBJ1-2; V: TRBV7-8; D: .; length: 14; size: .
DNA: TGTGCCAGCAGCCAAGGCCGACAGACCGGGGAGCTGTTTTTT; CDR3: CASSQGRQTGELFF; J: TRBJ2-2; V: TRBV4-2; D: .; length: 14; size: .
DNA: TGTGCCAGCTCGCTAGTGGGTAACACTGAAGCTTTCTTT; CDR3: CASSLVGNTEAFF; J: TRBJ1-1; V: TRBV6-5; D: .; length: 13; size: .
DNA: TGTGCCAGAAGCTTGGAGTCTAGCCATACCTACAATGAGCAGTTCTTC; CDR3: CARSLESSHTYNEQFF; J: TRBJ2-1; V: TRBV5-3; D: .; length: 16; size: .
DNA: TGTGCCAGCAGTTTGGCAGAAGACGTCAATCAGCCCCAGCATTTT; CDR3: CASSLAEDVNQPQHF; J: TRBJ1-5; V: TRBV28; D: .; length: 15; size: .
DNA: TGTGCCAGCAGCTTTTGGTGGGCAGGGGGTGACAATGAGCAGTTCTTC; CDR3: CASSFWWAGGDNEQFF; J: TRBJ2-1; V: TRBV11-1; D: TRBD1; length: 16; size: .
DNA: TGTGCCAGCAGCTTAAAATCGGGAGGGTACTACGAGCAGTACTTC; CDR3: CASSLKSGGYYEQYF; J: TRBJ2-7; V: TRBV13; D: TRBD2; length: 15; size: once